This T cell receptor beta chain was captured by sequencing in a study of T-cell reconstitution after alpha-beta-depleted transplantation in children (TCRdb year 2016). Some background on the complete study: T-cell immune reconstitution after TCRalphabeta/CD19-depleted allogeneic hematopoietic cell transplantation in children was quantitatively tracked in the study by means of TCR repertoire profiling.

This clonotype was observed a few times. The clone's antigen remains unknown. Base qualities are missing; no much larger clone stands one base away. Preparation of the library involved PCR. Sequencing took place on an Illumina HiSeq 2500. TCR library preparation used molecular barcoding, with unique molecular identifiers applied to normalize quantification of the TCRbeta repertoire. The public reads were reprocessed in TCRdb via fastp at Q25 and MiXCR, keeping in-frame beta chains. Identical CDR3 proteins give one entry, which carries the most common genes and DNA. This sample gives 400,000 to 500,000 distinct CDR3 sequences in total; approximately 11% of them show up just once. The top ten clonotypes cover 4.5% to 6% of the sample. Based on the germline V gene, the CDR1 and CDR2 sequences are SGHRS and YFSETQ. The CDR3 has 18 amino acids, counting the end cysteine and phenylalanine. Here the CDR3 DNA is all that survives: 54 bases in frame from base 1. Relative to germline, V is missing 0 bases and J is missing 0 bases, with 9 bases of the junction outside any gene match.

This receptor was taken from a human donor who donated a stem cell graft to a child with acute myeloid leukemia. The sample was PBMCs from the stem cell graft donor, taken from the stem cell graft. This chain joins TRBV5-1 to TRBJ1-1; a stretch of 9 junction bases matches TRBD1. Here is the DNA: TGCGCCAGCAGCTTGGAGGTTGGGACAGGGAAGTTGAACACTGAAGCTTTCTTT. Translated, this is CASSLEVGTGKLNTEAFF.